This entry describes one T cell receptor (beta chain). The entry originates in a study of blood T cell repertoires in COVID-19. Whole-study context: Samples representing acute and convalescent COVID-19 were sourced from the United States, Italy and Spain. In each case, the material was cDNA or gDNA derived from T cells, B-cell-depleted T cells, or PBMCs.

The CDR3 is made up of 13 amino acids. Trimming removed 10 bases from V and 4 bases from J, with 16 bases in between. The germline V gene encodes CDR1 SEHNR and CDR2 FQNEAQ (reference sequence). How the authors handled the data: Reference gene primer amplification in the assay estimated nucleated cell counts. The method was immunoSEQ multiplex PCR; TCRdb's version includes in-frame clones alone and lacks a portion of them. That table gives V, J and clone size, and the DNA gave D and trimming. The table lists approximately 50,000 clones, around 85% of them singletons. The specimen sequenced was peripheral blood. V gene TRBV7-9 combines with J gene TRBJ1-1, with a possible D match to TRBD1 (5 bases). This receptor was taken from a man in his 60s with acute or convalescent COVID-19. DNA for the CDR3: TGTGCCATCGAAAGGGGCAAAGGCACTGAAGCTTTCTTT. Residues: CAIERGKGTEAFF.